The entry below gives a single T cell receptor (beta chain) sequence along with its context. Antigen: not known. V lost 1 base and J 4 bases, leaving 3 bases between the germline ends. This CDR3 has 12 amino acids. The V gene's germline CDR1 is SGHAT and CDR2 FQDESV (reference sequence). These data are taken from a study of OX40 agonist ivuxolimab in advanced cancers. On the study more broadly: The study gave patients intravenous ivuxolimab at 0.01 to 10 mg/kg every 2 weeks. Partial responses were recorded for three patients, including one with hepatocellular carcinoma and two with cutaneous melanoma. Study-wide findings and caveats: CD8+ T cells averaged more expanded clones than CD4+. At 0.1 to 3.0 mg/kg and by week 6, clonal expansion occurred in CD4+ and CD8+ blood T cells.

Some clones are missing from TCRdb's copy, which holds only in-frame ones; the method was immunoSEQ multiplex PCR. Altogether tens of thousands of clones are present, roughly nine tenths being singletons, with the ten largest covering about 4.4%. The chain is built from TRBV11-1 and TRBJ2-3; unclear D gene. Sequenced here: CD4+ or CD8+ T cells sorted from blood, sampled in a trial of the OX40 agonist ivuxolimab. The TCR originated in an adult with an advanced solid tumor such as melanoma, head and neck, liver or kidney cancer. This CDR3 is CASSLDPDTQYF. The CDR3 nucleotides read TGTGCCAGCAGCTTAGATCCAGATACGCAGTATTTT.